Shown below are 20 T cell receptor beta chains from a single sample sequenced in a study of T cells in localized non-small cell lung cancer. Profiled with immunoSEQ multiplex PCR; TCRdb holds only in-frame clones, not every one. The sample includes approximately 50,000 clones, approximately 86% seen only once; the top ten take 2.5%. Sequencing was performed on PBMCs, taken before any cancer treatment. These receptors came from a man aged 40-75 years with stage II lung adenocarcinoma.

The chain combines TRBV13 with TRBJ2-5; maybe TRBD1 (6 bases). Germline V gene sequence: CDR1 PRHDT, CDR2 FYEKMQ (reference sequence). CDR3 size: 14 residues. V was trimmed by 1 base and J by 5 bases, leaving 11 bases between them. The CDR3 bases are TGTGCCAGCAGCTTAGTTACAGGGAAGGAGACCCAGTACTTC. This codes for CASSLVTGKETQYF.

The gene calls are TRBV6-5 and TRBJ2-1; the match to TRBD1 covers 8 bases. Germline loops: CDR1 MNHEY, CDR2 SVGAGI. The CDR3 length is 14 residues. V lost 6 bases to trimming and J lost 8 bases; unmatched junction nucleotides: 9. CDR3 region: CASSHQGASDEQFF. CDR3 coding DNA: TGTGCCAGCAGCCACCAGGGGGCCAGTGATGAGCAGTTCTTC.

The CDR3 loop is CASSFTGGTEAFF. The CDR3, as DNA: TGTGCCAGCAGTTTTACAGGGGGCACTGAAGCTTTCTTT. The chain carries TRBV6-1 and TRBJ1-1; TRBD1 matches at 8 bases. V lost 5 bases and J lost 4; bases outside the gene matches: 3. This CDR3 comprises 13 residues. Looked up from germline, CDR1 is MNHNS and CDR2 is SASEGT.

The chain joins TRBV7-6 to TRBJ2-2; 7 positions match TRBD2. V was clipped by 3 bases and J by 1 base; unmatched bases: 2. Germline V gene data show CDR1 as SGHVS and CDR2 as FNYEAQ. The CDR3 is made up of 15 amino acids. The CDR3 nucleotides read TGTGCCAGCAGCTTGGGGGGGGTGAACACCGGGGAGCTGTTTTTT. It codes for CASSLGGVNTGELFF. Filled out from reference TRBV7-6 and TRBJ2-2, the complete variable domain reads GAGVSQSPRYKVTKRGQDVALRCDPISGHVSLYWYRQALGQGPEFLTYFNYEAQQDKSGLPNDRFSAERPEGSISTLTIQRTEQRDSAMYRCASSLGGVNTGELFFGEGSRLTVL.

This clone was observed once. The V gene is TRBV6-1, the J gene TRBJ2-2, with no clear D. This CDR3 has 15 residues. Trimming pared 4 bases from V and 3 bases from J, leaving 12 bases between. The germline gives CDR1 MNHNS, CDR2 SASEGT. CDR3 sequence (DNA): TGTGCCAGCAGTGCGTTCCGAGGTGACACCGGGGAGCTGTTTTTT. Translation gives CASSAFRGDTGELFF.

CDR3 in DNA: TGTGCCAGCAGCTTACTGGCGGGACGCGACGCAACTAATGAAAAACTGTTTTTT. This translates into CASSLLAGRDATNEKLFF. The chain is built from TRBV5-6 and TRBJ1-4; possibly TRBD1 for D (5 bases). The CDR3 contains 18 residues. V was trimmed by 2 bases and J by 0 bases, leaving 17 bases between them. The germline CDR1 and CDR2 sequences are SGHDT and YYEEEE.

The chain has TRBV7-8 and TRBJ2-7; TRBD1 aligns across 8 bases. There are 18 residues in the CDR3. V dropped 2 bases and J dropped 3; count of bases not matched to a gene: 15. The germline gives CDR1 SGHVS, CDR2 FQNEAQ. CDR3 region: CASSLKDRATAVVYEQYF. The CDR3 DNA reads as TGTGCCAGCAGCTTAAAGGACAGGGCAACCGCGGTCGTCTACGAGCAGTACTTC. Using reference TRBV7-8 and TRBJ2-7 for the parts outside the CDR3, the full variable domain is GAGVSQSPRYKVAKRGQDVALRCDPISGHVSLFWYQQALGQGPEFLTYFQNEAQLDKSGLPSDRFFAERPEGSVSTLKIQRTQQEDSAVYLCASSLKDRATAVVYEQYFGPGTRLTVT.

This rearrangement joins TRBV7-3 to TRBJ2-2; a weak D match, TRBD1 (6 bases). The V gene's germline CDR1 is SGHTA and CDR2 FQGTGA. V lost 5 bases and J lost 1, with 8 bases in between. This CDR3 comprises 14 residues. CDR3 in amino acids: CASSMTGNTGELFF. DNA for the CDR3: TGTGCCAGCAGCATGACAGGGAACACCGGGGAGCTGTTTTTT. Looking up the rest from reference TRBV7-3 and TRBJ2-2 gives the full variable domain: GAGVSQTPSNKVTEKGKYVELRCDPISGHTALYWYRQSLGQGPEFLIYFQGTGAADDSGLPNDRFFAVRPEGSVSTLKIQRTERGDSAVYLCASSMTGNTGELFFGEGSRLTVL.

V usage is TRBV19 and J usage is TRBJ2-3; D gene uncertain. Germline CDR1 LNHDA, CDR2 SQIVND (reference sequence). The CDR3 has 14 residues. Trimming cost V 6 bases and J 3 bases, with 13 bases left between them. CDR3 DNA sequence: TGTGCCAGTAGCGTAGGAATAGCAACAGATACGCAGTATTTT. Residues: CASSVGIATDTQYF.

The genes are TRBV30 and TRBJ2-1; D remains ambiguous. From germline, CDR1 is GTSNPN and CDR2 SVGIG (reference sequence). The CDR3 is made up of 13 amino acids. The germline V and J ends were trimmed by 0 bases and 2 bases, with 5 bases remaining between them. As DNA, the CDR3 is TGTGCCTGGAGTGTACAACCCTACAATGAGCAGTTCTTC. Amino acids: CAWSVQPYNEQFF.

The chain carries TRBV4-2 and TRBJ2-7; D uncertain. The CDR3 sequence is 13 residues long. The V gene lost 6 bases and the J gene lost 3 bases, with 12 bases spanning the gap. Looked up from germline, CDR1 is LGHNA and CDR2 is YNFKEQ. The CDR3 region has the DNA TGTGCCAGCAGTTTAAGACGGTACTACGAGCAGTACGTC. Translated, it gives CASSLRRYYEQYV.

The CDR3 region has the DNA TGCGCCAGCAGTGAAGGGACAATAGGAAGGGATACGCAGTATTTT. Translating it yields CASSEGTIGRDTQYF. The rearrangement links TRBV10-1 to TRBJ2-3; the D gene is possibly TRBD1 (6 bases). Trimming removed 3 bases at V and 6 bases at J, with 16 bases between. This CDR3 comprises 15 residues. Germline CDR1 reads WNHNN; CDR2 reads SYGVQD (reference sequence).

The chain carries TRBV6-6 and TRBJ2-5; possibly TRBD1 for D (6 bases). The CDR3 has 12 residues. With 7 bases removed from V and 3 bases from J, the gap between germline ends came to 9 bases. From germline, CDR1 is MNHNY and CDR2 SVGAGI (reference sequence). This CDR3 is CASMGAKETQYF. The CDR3 nucleotides are TGTGCCAGCATGGGGGCTAAAGAGACCCAGTACTTC.

The V call is TRBV11-3, the J call TRBJ2-5; D assignment may be TRBD1 or TRBD2 (5 bases each). V gave up 1 base and J gave up 1 base, with 13 bases separating them. This CDR3 has 16 amino acids. Germline V CDR1 and CDR2: SGHNT, YENEEA. CDR3 sequence (DNA): TGTGCCAGCAGCTTAGGTGGGGGTTACGGCCAAGAGACCCAGTACTTC. It specifies CASSLGGGYGQETQYF.

The V and J genes are TRBV5-4 and TRBJ1-1; 7 nucleotides match TRBD1. The germline V gene encodes CDR1 SGHNT and CDR2 YYREEE (reference sequence). Losses at the gene ends were 4 bases for V and 1 base for J; bases not matched to a gene: 4. This CDR3 is 14 amino acids long. The CDR3 nucleotides are TGTGCCAGCAGCCCAAGGACAGGGAACACTGAAGCTTTCTTT. This translates into CASSPRTGNTEAFF.

This clone has only one observation. The chain uses TRBV5-1 and TRBJ2-5; D call uncertain. Germline V lookup: CDR1 SGHRS, CDR2 YFSETQ. CDR3 length: 13 residues. V was cut by 0 bases and J by 3 bases, with 6 bases left in between. In nucleotides, the CDR3 is TGCGCCAGCAGCTTGGGACCTGAAGAGACCCAGTACTTC. It yields the protein CASSLGPEETQYF.

The rearrangement joins TRBV6-1 to TRBJ1-6; 9 nucleotides agree with TRBD1. The junction had 5 bases not matched to a gene; V was cut back by 5 bases and J by 9 bases. The germline V gene has CDR1 MNHNS and CDR2 SASEGT. CDR3 length: 14 amino acids. Here the CDR3 DNA reads TGTGCCAGCAGTACTACAGGGGGCATTTCACCCCTCCACTTT. Its translation: CASSTTGGISPLHF.

The chain carries TRBV12-5 and TRBJ2-6; D perhaps matches TRBD2 (5 bases). The CDR3 extends over 15 amino acids. Per the germline V gene, CDR1 is LGHNT and CDR2 is FRNRAP. Trimming took off 4 bases at V and 4 bases at J, with 11 bases between the two ends. The CDR3 is CASGYLGGGANVLTF. Written as DNA, the CDR3 is TGTGCTAGTGGTTATCTGGGCGGGGGGGCCAACGTCCTGACTTTC.

The rearrangement joins TRBV5-1 to TRBJ1-4, with D possibly TRBD1 on 5 matching bases. The CDR3 totals 22 residues. Trimming removed 1 base at V and 0 bases at J, with 28 bases between. From germline, CDR1 is SGHRS and CDR2 YFSETQ. The CDR3 coding sequence is TGCGCCAGCAGCTTGTTCGGGGGGGTTCATCCCGGACGGACTGCAACTAATGAAAAACTGTTTTTT. It yields the protein CASSLFGGVHPGRTATNEKLFF.

This chain uses TRBV21-1 with TRBJ1-5. TRBV21-1 is designated a pseudogene. The CDR3 is made up of 16 amino acids. This CDR3 is CASSFQRPGGNQPQHF. The CDR3 region has the DNA TGTGCCAGCAGCTTTCAGCGGCCCGGGGGCAATCAGCCCCAGCATTTT.